The source of this TCR beta chain is a study of PD-1 blockade in classical Hodgkin lymphoma. Documented time point: newly diagnosed, previously untreated cHL patient sample. Magnetic negative selection served to purify CD4+ T cells out of PBMCs that had been thawed. Peripheral samples used as comparators were newly diagnosed, untreated classical Hodgkin lymphoma PBMCs. Clones were sequenced by immunoSEQ multiplex PCR, and TCRdb holds only the in-frame ones, with some missing. The data contain just under 20,000 clones, roughly four fifths of them singletons. Between the trimmed V and J ends, which lost 7 bases and 3 bases, there was a span of 6 bases. Germline loops: CDR1 SNHLY, CDR2 FYNNEI. This CDR3 comprises 11 residues. Notes on this clone: Its antigen is not identified.

General study points: Still unresolved is the cause of the repertoire differences, which may be disease activity or prior therapy. It was reported that newly diagnosed patients had less baseline TCR diversity than healthy donors.

The chain recombines TRBV2 with TRBJ1-1, with D uncertain. This sequence was found in a human donor with classical Hodgkin lymphoma. Sequenced sample: CD4+ T cells from blood. The CDR3, as DNA: TGTGCCAGCATTGGGGACACTGAAGCTTTCTTT. Translated: CASIGDTEAFF. The whole variable domain, filled in from reference TRBV2 and TRBJ1-1, reads EPEVTQTPSHQVTQMGQEVILRCVPISNHLYFYWYRQILGQKVEFLVSFYNNEISEKSEIFDDQFSVERPDGSNFTLKIRSTKLEDSAMYFCASIGDTEAFFGQGTRLTVV.